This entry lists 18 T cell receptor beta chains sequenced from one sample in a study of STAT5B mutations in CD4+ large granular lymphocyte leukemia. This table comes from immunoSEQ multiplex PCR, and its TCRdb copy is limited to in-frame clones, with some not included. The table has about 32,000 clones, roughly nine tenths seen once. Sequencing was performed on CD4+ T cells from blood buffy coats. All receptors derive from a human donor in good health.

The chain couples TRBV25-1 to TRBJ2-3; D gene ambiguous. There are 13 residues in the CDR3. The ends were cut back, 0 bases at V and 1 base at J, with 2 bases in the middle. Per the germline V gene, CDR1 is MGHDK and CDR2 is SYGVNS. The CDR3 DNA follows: TGTGCCAGCAGTGAATATGGCACAGATACGCAGTATTTT. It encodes CASSEYGTDTQYF.

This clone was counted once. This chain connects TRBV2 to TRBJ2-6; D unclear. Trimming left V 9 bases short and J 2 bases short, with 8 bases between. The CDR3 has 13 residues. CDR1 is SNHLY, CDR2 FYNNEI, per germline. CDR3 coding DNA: TGTGCCAGAGAACGAACTGGGGCCAACGTCCTGACTTTC. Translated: CARERTGANVLTF.

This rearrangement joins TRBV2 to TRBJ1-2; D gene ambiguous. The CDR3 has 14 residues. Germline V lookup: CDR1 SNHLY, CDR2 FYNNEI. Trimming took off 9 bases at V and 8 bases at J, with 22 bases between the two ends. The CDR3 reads CAREDGESPGGYTF. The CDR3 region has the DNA TGTGCCAGGGAGGACGGAGAATCTCCGGGGGGCTACACCTTC.

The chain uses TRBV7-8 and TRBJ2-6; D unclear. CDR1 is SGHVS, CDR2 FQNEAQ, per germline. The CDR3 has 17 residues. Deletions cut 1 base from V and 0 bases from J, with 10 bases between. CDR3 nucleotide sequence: TGTGCCAGCAGCTTAGACGGGCCCCGCTCTGGGGCCAACGTCCTGACTTTC. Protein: CASSLDGPRSGANVLTF.

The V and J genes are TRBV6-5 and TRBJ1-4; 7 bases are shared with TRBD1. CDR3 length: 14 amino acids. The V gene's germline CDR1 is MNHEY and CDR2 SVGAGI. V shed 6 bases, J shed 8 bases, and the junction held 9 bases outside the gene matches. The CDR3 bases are TGTGCCAGCAGCCCGACAGCCAGGGGGGAAAAACTGTTTTTT. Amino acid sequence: CASSPTARGEKLFF.

CDR3 loop: CASSFSGTSNTEAFF. As DNA, the CDR3 is TGTGCCAGCAGCTTTAGCGGGACAAGTAACACTGAAGCTTTCTTT. This rearrangement joins TRBV7-9 to TRBJ1-1, with D maybe TRBD1 (6 bases). Germline V gene sequence: CDR1 SEHNR, CDR2 FQNEAQ (reference sequence). The CDR3 runs 15 residues. Trimming left V 3 bases short and J 2 bases short, with 13 bases between.

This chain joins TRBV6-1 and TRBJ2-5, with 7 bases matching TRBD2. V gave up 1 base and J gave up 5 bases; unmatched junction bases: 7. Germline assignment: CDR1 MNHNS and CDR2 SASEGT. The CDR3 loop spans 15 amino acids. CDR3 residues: CASSEVLTSRETQYF. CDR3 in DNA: TGTGCCAGCAGTGAAGTCCTGACTAGCAGGGAGACCCAGTACTTC.

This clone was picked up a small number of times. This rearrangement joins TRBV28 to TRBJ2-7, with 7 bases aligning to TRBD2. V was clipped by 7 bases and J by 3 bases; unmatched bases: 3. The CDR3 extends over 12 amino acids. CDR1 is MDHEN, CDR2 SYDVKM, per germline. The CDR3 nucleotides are TGTGCCAGCACTAGCGGAAACTACGAGCAGTACTTC. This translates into CASTSGNYEQYF.

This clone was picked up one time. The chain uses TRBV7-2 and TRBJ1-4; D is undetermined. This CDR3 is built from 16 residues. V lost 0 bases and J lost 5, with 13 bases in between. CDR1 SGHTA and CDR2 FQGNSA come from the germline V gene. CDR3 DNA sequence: TGTGCCAGCAGCTTAGCGTGGAGGTTCAGCAATGAAAAACTGTTTTTT. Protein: CASSLAWRFSNEKLFF.

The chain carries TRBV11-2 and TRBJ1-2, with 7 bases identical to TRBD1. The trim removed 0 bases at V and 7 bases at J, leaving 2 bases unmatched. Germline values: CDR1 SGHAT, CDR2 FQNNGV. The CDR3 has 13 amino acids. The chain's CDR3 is CASSLDRQGGYTF. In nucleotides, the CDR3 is TGTGCCAGCAGCTTAGATCGACAGGGTGGCTACACCTTC.

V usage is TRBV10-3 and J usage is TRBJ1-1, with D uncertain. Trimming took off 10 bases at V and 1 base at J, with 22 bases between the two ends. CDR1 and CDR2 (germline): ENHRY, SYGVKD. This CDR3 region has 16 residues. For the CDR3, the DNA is TGTGCCACCGGTCCCCTCGCCCTTACAGAGAACACTGAAGCTTTCTTT. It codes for CATGPLALTENTEAFF.

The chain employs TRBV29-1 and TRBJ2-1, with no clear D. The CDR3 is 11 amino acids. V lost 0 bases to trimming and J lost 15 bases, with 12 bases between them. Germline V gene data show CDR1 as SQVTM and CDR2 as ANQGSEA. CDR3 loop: CSVEEGRFVFF. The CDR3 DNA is TGCAGCGTTGAAGAAGGCCGGTTTGTGTTCTTC.

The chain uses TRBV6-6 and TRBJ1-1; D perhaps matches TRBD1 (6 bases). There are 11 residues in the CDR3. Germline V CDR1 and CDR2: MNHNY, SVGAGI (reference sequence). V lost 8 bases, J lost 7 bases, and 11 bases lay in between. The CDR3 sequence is CASQRGGEAFF. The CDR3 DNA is TGTGCCAGCCAGAGGGGGGGTGAAGCTTTCTTT.

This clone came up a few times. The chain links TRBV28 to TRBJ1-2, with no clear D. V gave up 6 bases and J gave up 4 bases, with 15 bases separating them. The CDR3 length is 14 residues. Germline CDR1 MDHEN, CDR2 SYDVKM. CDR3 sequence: CASSRGEGPYGYTF. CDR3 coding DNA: TGTGCCAGCAGCCGCGGGGAGGGCCCCTATGGCTACACCTTC.

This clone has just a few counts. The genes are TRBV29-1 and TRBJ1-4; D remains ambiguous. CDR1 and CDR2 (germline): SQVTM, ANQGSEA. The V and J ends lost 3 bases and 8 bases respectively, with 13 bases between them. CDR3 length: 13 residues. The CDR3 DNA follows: TGCAGCGTTGAGTCCCAGTCTCGGGAAAAACTGTTTTTT. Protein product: CSVESQSREKLFF.

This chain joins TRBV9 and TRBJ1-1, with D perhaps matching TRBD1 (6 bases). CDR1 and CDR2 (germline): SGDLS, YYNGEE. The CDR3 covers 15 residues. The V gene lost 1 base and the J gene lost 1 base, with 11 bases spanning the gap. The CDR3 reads CASSVNAGANTEAFF. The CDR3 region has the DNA TGTGCCAGCAGCGTAAATGCGGGGGCGAACACTGAAGCTTTCTTT.

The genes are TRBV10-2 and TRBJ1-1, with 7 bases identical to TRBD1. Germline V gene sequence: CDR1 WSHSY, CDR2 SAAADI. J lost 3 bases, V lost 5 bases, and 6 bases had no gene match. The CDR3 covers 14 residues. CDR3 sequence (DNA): TGCGCCAGCAGTCGACAGGGACGGGACACTGAAGCTTTCTTT. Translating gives CASSRQGRDTEAFF.

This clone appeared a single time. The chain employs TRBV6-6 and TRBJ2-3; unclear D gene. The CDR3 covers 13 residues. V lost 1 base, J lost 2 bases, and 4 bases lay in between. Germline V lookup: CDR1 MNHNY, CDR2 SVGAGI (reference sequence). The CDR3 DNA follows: TGTGCCAGCAGTTACTTTTACACAGATACGCAGTATTTT. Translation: CASSYFYTDTQYF.